This passage covers 8 T cell receptor beta chains from one sample sequenced in a study of blood T cell repertoires in COVID-19. Repertoires were generated with immunoSEQ multiplex PCR, while TCRdb's copy carries only in-frame clones and drops some. Counted here are roughly 150,000 clones, approximately 75% occurring once; the ten biggest clones make up 9.5% to 13%. The sequenced sample was peripheral blood. These receptors all stem from a human donor in a cohort sampled during active COVID-19.

V gene TRBV5-1 combines with J gene TRBJ2-3, with D possibly matching TRBD2 (5 bases). CDR3 length equals 15 residues. Germline V gene lookup returns CDR1 SGHRS and CDR2 YFSETQ. Trimming removed 4 bases at V and 6 bases at J, with 18 bases between. The CDR3 here is CASSLGNPVRDTQYF. The CDR3 nucleotides read TGCGCCAGCAGCCTCGGGAACCCAGTTAGGGATACGCAGTATTTT.

The chain carries TRBV7-8 and TRBJ2-7; D is possibly TRBD1 (5 bases). V was trimmed by 5 bases and J by 4 bases, leaving 15 bases between them. The CDR3 runs to 14 residues. Looked up from germline, CDR1 is SGHVS and CDR2 is FQNEAQ. The CDR3, as DNA: TGTGCCAGCAGCCGAGGATCCGCAGGGTACGAGCAGTACTTC. Protein sequence: CASSRGSAGYEQYF.

This clone was recorded many times. The chain is built from TRBV7-2 and TRBJ1-4, with D perhaps matching TRBD1 (5 bases). Germline V gives CDR1 SGHTA, CDR2 FQGNSA. This CDR3 comprises 17 residues. Trimming removed 2 bases from V and 1 base from J, with 14 bases in between. CDR3 loop: CASSLTAGPLTNEKLFF. DNA for the CDR3: TGTGCCAGCAGCTTAACGGCAGGGCCCCTAACTAATGAAAAACTGTTTTTT.

This clone was counted between two and nine times. The V gene is TRBV27, the J gene TRBJ1-2; D remains ambiguous. Per the germline V gene, CDR1 is MNHEY and CDR2 is SMNVEV (reference sequence). Trimming removed 8 bases from V and 4 bases from J, with 11 bases in between. The CDR3 sequence is 12 residues long. The CDR3 DNA sequence: TGTGCCAGCCCCTGGCGGTTCTATGGCTACACCTTC. Its translation is CASPWRFYGYTF.

The chain is built from TRBV7-9 and TRBJ2-5; 9 bases line up with TRBD2. V was clipped by 1 base and J by 3 bases; unmatched bases: 6. The CDR3 spans 16 residues. Germline loops: CDR1 SEHNR, CDR2 FQNEAQ (reference sequence). The CDR3 sequence: CASSLGGSSGKETQYF. CDR3 coding DNA: TGTGCCAGCAGCTTAGGGGGATCTAGCGGGAAAGAGACCCAGTACTTC.

V gene TRBV30 combines with J gene TRBJ1-1; D uncertain. V dropped 1 base and J dropped 1 base, with 4 bases sitting between them. The CDR3 runs 12 residues. Germline CDR1 reads GTSNPN; CDR2 reads SVGIG (reference sequence). The CDR3 region has the DNA TGTGCCTGGAGTGCGGGGAACACTGAAGCTTTCTTT. Residues: CAWSAGNTEAFF.

This sequence joins TRBV6-1 and TRBJ2-3; D gene unclear. This CDR3 has 16 amino acids. V lost 3 bases and J lost 1, with 14 bases in between. CDR1 and CDR2 from the germline V gene are MNHNS and SASEGT. CDR3 residues: CASSDKASLGTDTQYF. The CDR3 region has the DNA TGTGCCAGCAGTGATAAGGCCTCCCTAGGCACAGATACGCAGTATTTT.

The rearrangement uses TRBV9 and TRBJ2-3; 8 bases match TRBD2. The ends lost 3 bases at V and 5 bases at J; junction bases unmatched: 11. Germline assignment: CDR1 SGDLS and CDR2 YYNGEE. The CDR3 length is 16 residues. In DNA form, the CDR3 reads TGTGCCAGCAGCGCCGCCGCTAGCGGGTATGGAGATACGCAGTATTTT. It codes for CASSAAASGYGDTQYF.